This T cell receptor beta chain was recovered during a study of cytomegalovirus exposure and HLA in healthy donors (TCRdb year 2017). Broadly, across the study: An earlier analysis of more than 550 of the donors reported approximately 300 Gb of sequence data and around 120 million unique TCR beta sequences obtained from some 200 million T cells. The study combined high-throughput TCR immunosequencing, statistical association of individual TCRs with disease status, and machine learning to predict cytomegalovirus infection status. Among almost 400 genotyped donors of the cohort, an average of about 240,000 unique TCR beta nucleotide sequences were sequenced per donor, 15% to 20% of them non-productive. The T cell repertoires of some 670 subjects were profiled by immunosequencing and related to cytomegalovirus serostatus. An early release that covered fewer than 750 HLA-typed donors contained approximately 320 gigabases of sequencing data and some 87 million unique TCR sequences. In a later genetic analysis, genome-wide SNP genotypes for about 55% of the roughly 670 donors were used, and that subset was treated as a discovery cohort. Typing coverage varied by locus: roughly 629-640 donors for A, B, C, DRB1 and DQB1; approximately 500 for DQA1; 600 to 610 for DPA1; approximately 470 for DPB1. An earlier analysis of roughly 580 of the donors used high-throughput TCR beta sequencing to judge whether each TCR beta V gene segment behaved as functional or pseudogenic. A later analysis re-examined previously published TCR beta repertoires from roughly 720 donors and added high-resolution HLA genotyping to investigate patterns of TCR occurrence. The later analysis used no new phenotypic data to find candidate immune exposures, relying instead on TCR beta sequences and their occurrence across donors. In addition to the first cohort of about 650 subjects, a separate validation cohort of 120 different subjects was used. The aim of the study was to test whether cataloging public T cell receptors could identify signatures of past pathogen exposure. Roughly five DR-DQ haplotypes were handled as single units for association and clustering, since linkage in the cohort was strong. Of the roughly 400 genotyped donors, approximately 83% fell in the genetic ancestry cluster associated with self-reported Caucasian donors. All discovery cohort repertoires had been generated using a single sequencing platform. Donor age, sex, ethnicity and CMV serostatus were compiled together with the repertoire data. HLA typing covered class I and class II loci at four-digit resolution. Overall study results and their limits: In vitro tests confirmed that a few of the cytomegalovirus-associated TCR beta chains recognize cytomegalovirus antigens. Linkage disequilibrium might explain the correlated functional status among segregating V segments, but an unknown experimental factor could not be excluded. A further reported finding was that TCR beta sequences accurately predicted the HLA-A and HLA-B alleles for most subjects in the first cohort. Because HLA typing was unavailable for some donors at each locus, only the typed subset was used in association tests. The only immune exposure information available for the cohort was CMV serostatus. While some public TCRs were present in many individuals, most TCR sequences turned up only very rarely across donors. In this cohort, only TCR beta chains were sequenced, and detectable features were limited by the absence of alpha or paired-chain data. It was suggested by the authors that the approach could potentially be generalized to other disease states and immunological phenotypes. In a later analysis, most CMV-associated TCR beta chains were found to appear HLA-restricted, with HLA associations seemingly driven largely by CMV exposure. According to a later analysis, parvovirus B19, influenza, CMV and Epstein-Barr virus appeared linked to several top co-occurrence clusters. A later analysis associated about 17,000 TCR beta sequences with specific HLA alleles at a false discovery rate of 0.05. When HLA alleles, especially DR and DQ, strongly co-occurred, TCR associations were difficult to assign to individual alleles. Because counts were too low, seventeen rarely observed V segments, including chromosome 9 orphons, were left out of the earlier analysis of 500 to 750 of the donors. Compared with the approximately 670-donor mean, donors in an Asian-associated ancestry cluster had fewer N-insertions in productive TCRs, according to a later genetic analysis. The sequencing pipeline was judged likely to have produced a cluster of highly shared sequence variants as a technical artifact. Broadly in line with IMGT annotations, most TCR beta V segments showed up in productive rearrangements about 87% or about 30% of the time in an earlier analysis of 587 of the donors. Sequencing depth was assumed to be roughly uniform across donors in the presence/absence analyses, though that assumption may not hold. V-gene and J-gene trimming of TCR beta chains was associated with a missense DCLRE1C variant in a later genetic analysis, and the association was replicated in an independent cohort. Cytomegalovirus status was reported to be diagnosed by the classifier with high specificity and sensitivity in both the original and validation cohorts. In a later analysis, the rate of TCR association differed among HLA loci, with DRB1 alleles having the most associated TCRs and HLA-C alleles having the fewest. The study listed 150 to 200 TCR beta chains as associated with cytomegalovirus. A later analysis found that HLA-associated TCR beta chains were more clonally expanded and had lower generation probabilities than equally common non-associated chains. Because the 87-base-pair reads could not distinguish some IMGT-functional V segments, including TRBV6-2 and TRBV6-3, those segments were excluded.

Library preparation employed the immunoSEQ multiplex PCR assay. For the multiplex PCR, a mixture combining 60 forward primers for TCR Vbeta segments and 13 reverse primers for TCR Jbeta segments was used. The CDR3 region of rearranged TCR beta genes was amplified from genomic DNA with a multiplex PCR assay. Amplified TCR beta libraries were sequenced as 87-base-pair reads on the Illumina HiSeq System. As for the original processing: In a later analysis, 80 million or so unique TCR beta chains were counted across the roughly 670 repertoires, and approximately 11 million of these chains were shared by at least two donors. A nearest-neighbor algorithm error-corrected the raw reads and collapsed the reads into unique sequences, merging closely related sequences to remove PCR and sequencing errors. V, D and J gene segments were assigned by aligning CDR3 sequences to IMGT reference sequences. Each retained sequence needed at least a six-nucleotide match to both a V gene segment and a J gene segment. Rearrangements were called productive when the CDR3 lacked stop codons and stayed in frame with V and J; all others were non-productive. Following IMGT convention, CDR3 was defined as the stretch from the second conserved V-encoded cysteine up to the conserved J-encoded phenylalanine. Sequences without an unambiguous match to a single V gene segment were excluded from the earlier analysis of a few hundred of the donors. In an earlier analysis of 450 to 700 of the donors, V segments were called functional above 56.7% productive rearrangements and were called segregating when the between-donor standard deviation exceeded 5%. A statistical classification framework was developed to diagnose cytomegalovirus status using the catalog of TCR beta chain sequences. A later analysis assigned V and J genes by comparing TCR nucleotide sequences with IMGT/GENE-DB human TR gene sequences. The TCRdist pipeline was used in a later analysis to assign CDR3 sequences and most-parsimonious VDJ recombination scenarios. In a later analysis, every TCR beta chain was defined by the combination of its CDR3 amino acid sequence and its V-gene family, and reads without a unique V-gene family were dropped. A later analysis removed 550 to 650 highly shared, low-generation-probability nucleotide sequences to deal with suspected cross-contamination and a sequencing artifact. A later analysis calculated a clonal expansion index for each public chain from normalized within-repertoire ranks of inferred template counts. In a later analysis, generation probabilities were computed using a VDJ recombination model fitted to out-of-frame rearrangements, and the results were checked against IGoR. Hypergeometric tests were used in a later analysis to score TCR-TCR, TCR-HLA and TCR-CMV co-occurrence, with a repertoire-size bias correction applied to the TCR pairs. False discovery rates were estimated in a later analysis by permuting HLA or CMV assignments 20 times. In a later analysis, co-occurring TCRs were grouped using DBSCAN, and TCRdist sequence similarity was added for clustering within HLA-allele-positive subsets. Repertoires with fewer than 30,000 or more than 120,000 public chains, plus five repertoires with anomalous nucleotide sharing, were excluded from co-occurrence clustering. TCRdb's version of the immuneACCESS table is confined to in-frame rearrangements and falls short of the full clone set. An unresolved V gene accounts for under half of the shortfall where checked; the remainder is of unknown origin. V and J calls and clone size are those listed in that table; D and trimming were worked out from the DNA. A total of fewer than 250,000 clones appear in this sample, about four fifths of them only once. The ten largest clonotypes hold 2.5% to 3.5% of the sample.

Reading from cysteine to phenylalanine, the CDR3 counts 14 amino acids. The retained sequence is limited to the CDR3, 42 bases, with the frame set at the first base. V and J are trimmed by 2 bases and 9 bases, and the gene matches miss 4 bases of the junction. Taken from the germline V gene, the CDR1 and CDR2 loops are MNHEY and SVGAGI. In total, roughly 670 healthy bone marrow donors made up the cohort. At the time of sampling, all cohort members were nominally healthy, though unrecorded immune exposures were likely present. The donor tested CMV seronegative and was one of the 352 seronegative cohort members. A peripheral blood sample was collected from each donor, and TCR beta sequencing was performed on peripheral blood mononuclear cells. Genomic DNA was extracted from the blood cell samples with the Qiagen DNeasy Blood Extraction Kit. Points on this clone: Its antigen has not been determined. No clone much larger than this one lies a single base away; base qualities are absent.

The sequencing sample was made of PBMCs. Recombination connected TRBV6-5 to TRBJ1-5, with 10 bases matching TRBD1. This clonotype originated in a young man in good health and CMV-seronegative. The DNA sequence is TGTGCCAGCAGTTACGGGACAGGGGTCTTGCCCCAGCATTTT. Translation gives CASSYGTGVLPQHF.